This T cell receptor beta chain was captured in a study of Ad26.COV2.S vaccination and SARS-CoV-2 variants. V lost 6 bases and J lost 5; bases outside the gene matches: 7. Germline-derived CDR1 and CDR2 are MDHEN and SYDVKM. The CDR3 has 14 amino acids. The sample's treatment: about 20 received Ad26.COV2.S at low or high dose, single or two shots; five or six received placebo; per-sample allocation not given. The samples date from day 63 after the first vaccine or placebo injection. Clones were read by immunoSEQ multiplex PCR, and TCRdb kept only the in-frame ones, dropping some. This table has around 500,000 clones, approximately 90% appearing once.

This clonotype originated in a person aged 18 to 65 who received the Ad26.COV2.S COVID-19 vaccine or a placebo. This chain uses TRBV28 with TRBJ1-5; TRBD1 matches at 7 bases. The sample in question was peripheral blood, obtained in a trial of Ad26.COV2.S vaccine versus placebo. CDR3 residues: CASSSGQLYQPQHF. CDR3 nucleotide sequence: TGTGCCAGCAGCTCGGGACAGTTATATCAGCCCCAGCATTTT.